The 13 T cell receptor beta chains reported below all come from one sample, sequenced in a study of OX40 agonist ivuxolimab in advanced cancers. Some clones are missing from TCRdb's copy, which holds only in-frame ones; the method was immunoSEQ multiplex PCR. The table lists about 66,000 clones, over 75% of them singletons. The sequencing here drew on CD4+ or CD8+ T cells sorted from blood, taken in a trial of the OX40 agonist ivuxolimab. These receptors came from an adult with an advanced solid tumor such as melanoma, head and neck, liver or kidney cancer.

The rearrangement links TRBV14 to TRBJ2-7, with D perhaps assigned TRBD1 or TRBD2 (5 bases each). The V end was cut by 4 bases, the J end by 7 bases, with 14 bases between. The CDR3 runs to 13 residues. CDR1 and CDR2 from the germline V gene are SGHDN and FVKESK. CDR3 nucleotide sequence: TGTGCCAGCAGCCCACAAGCCTGGGGGGAGCAGTACTTC. Its translation: CASSPQAWGEQYF.

V usage is TRBV6-1 and J usage is TRBJ1-1; unclear D gene. This CDR3 has 14 residues. Germline-derived CDR1 and CDR2 are MNHNS and SASEGT. V was trimmed by 6 bases and J by 4 bases, leaving 15 bases between them. The CDR3 coding sequence is TGTGCCAGCAGGTTTGACCTTGGTGGCACTGAAGCTTTCTTT. Residues: CASRFDLGGTEAFF.

The chain has TRBV7-2 and TRBJ2-3; TRBD1 is a possible D gene (7 bases). This CDR3 is 15 amino acids long. Trimming pared 5 bases from V and 4 bases from J, leaving 16 bases between. CDR1 SGHTA and CDR2 FQGNSA come from the germline V gene. The CDR3 coding sequence is TGTGCCAGCAGCCAGGGGGGAGTTAACGCAGATACGCAGTATTTT. This encodes CASSQGGVNADTQYF.

The chain uses TRBV7-2 and TRBJ1-1, with a possible D match to TRBD1 (6 bases). This CDR3 contains 14 residues. Germline V CDR1 and CDR2: SGHTA, FQGNSA. The V gene lost 5 bases and the J gene lost 1 base, with 11 bases spanning the gap. The CDR3 bases are TGTGCCAGCAGCAAGCGGACAGCGAACACTGAAGCTTTCTTT. This sequence encodes CASSKRTANTEAFF.

The J gene is TRBJ2-7, the V gene TRBV27; D remains ambiguous. V was cut by 3 bases and J by 6 bases, with 18 bases left in between. There are 15 residues in the CDR3. The germline V gene encodes CDR1 MNHEY and CDR2 SMNVEV (reference sequence). CDR3 amino acids: CASSLVQVHLGEQYF. CDR3 bases: TGTGCCAGCAGTTTGGTCCAGGTACACCTGGGCGAGCAGTACTTC.

This clone showed up just once. V gene TRBV6-6 combines with J gene TRBJ2-6, with D unresolved. This CDR3 has 14 amino acids. Germline lookup yields CDR1 MNHNY and CDR2 SVGAGI (reference sequence). V shed 7 bases and J shed 2 bases, with 9 bases lying between them. The CDR3 region has the DNA TGTGCCAGCACCCCGGCGGCTGGGGCCAACGTCCTGACTTTC. Translation gives CASTPAAGANVLTF.

The chain recombines TRBV9 with TRBJ2-2; 7 bases match TRBD2. The CDR3 runs 17 residues. J lost 3 bases, V lost 4 bases, and 12 bases had no gene match. Germline CDR1 and CDR2: SGDLS and YYNGEE. In nucleotides, the CDR3 is TGTGCCAGCAGCCCCTGGGGGGGTGGAACGTACACCGGGGAGCTGTTTTTT. Protein product: CASSPWGGGTYTGELFF.

The count of this clone is one. The genes are TRBV7-2 and TRBJ2-7, with D possibly matching TRBD1 (6 bases). Germline assignment: CDR1 SGHTA and CDR2 FQGNSA. This CDR3 is 14 amino acids long. Trimming removed 5 bases from V and 3 bases from J, with 14 bases in between. This CDR3 reads CASSLQGGDYEQYF. CDR3 nucleotide sequence: TGTGCCAGCAGCCTACAGGGTGGGGACTACGAGCAGTACTTC.

The V call is TRBV4-2, the J call TRBJ2-7, with 8 bases identical to TRBD2. J gave up 5 bases and V 6 bases, and 15 bases lay outside the gene matches. This CDR3 spans 16 amino acids. The germline V gene has CDR1 LGHNA and CDR2 YNFKEQ. The CDR3 loop is CASRTSVPEWRDEQYF. CDR3 DNA sequence: TGTGCCAGCAGGACTAGCGTGCCCGAGTGGAGGGACGAGCAGTACTTC.

This clone was observed a few times. The rearrangement links TRBV7-9 to TRBJ2-7, with a weak D call TRBD1 (6 bases). Between the trimmed V and J ends, which lost 3 bases and 0 bases, there was a span of 15 bases. From germline, CDR1 is SEHNR and CDR2 FQNEAQ (reference sequence). This CDR3 has 16 amino acids. The CDR3 spells CASSLVSGALSYEQYF. The CDR3 coding sequence is TGTGCCAGCAGCTTGGTTTCAGGGGCCCTCTCCTACGAGCAGTACTTC.

The chain couples TRBV23-1 to TRBJ2-5, with 10 bases lining up with TRBD1. TRBV23-1 is assigned to the ORF class and has an uncertain function. The CDR3 loop spans 14 amino acids. Unmatched junction bases numbered 5, after V lost 7 bases and J lost 3 bases. This chain's CDR3 is CASNPGQGKETQYF. CDR3 sequence (DNA): TGCGCCAGCAATCCGGGACAGGGGAAAGAGACCCAGTACTTC.

This chain connects TRBV4-3 to TRBJ1-2; perhaps TRBD1 as D (5 bases). The CDR3 length is 17 residues. Trimming removed 3 bases at V and 4 bases at J, with 21 bases between. The germline V gene encodes CDR1 LGHNA and CDR2 YSLEER. The CDR3 bases are TGCGCCAGCAGCCAGGCTGAGCTTGCAAGGGACGGCTATGGCTACACCTTC. Amino acids: CASSQAELARDGYGYTF.

The V gene is TRBV10-3, the J gene TRBJ2-2, with D unresolved. Deletions cut 7 bases from V and 1 base from J, with 7 bases between. The CDR3 sequence is 13 residues long. Germline CDR1 ENHRY, CDR2 SYGVKD. The CDR3 sequence is CAINQQNTGELFF. The CDR3 nucleotides read TGTGCCATCAACCAGCAGAACACCGGGGAGCTGTTTTTT.